This T cell receptor (beta chain) appears in the sequencing data of a study of OX40 agonist ivuxolimab in advanced cancers. Study-level results: Clonal expansion from baseline to week 6 occurred in both CD4+ and CD8+ T cells. Low normalized T-cell clonal expansion was also seen in some nonresponders.

Data came from immunoSEQ multiplex PCR; TCRdb stores just in-frame clones and leaves some out. The table records approximately 60,000 clones, approximately 85% of them present only once. On this clone: Its antigen is as yet unknown.

The CDR3 covers 16 residues. Germline CDR1 is MNHGY and CDR2 is SAAAGT. V shed 2 bases and J 2 bases; nucleotides not matched to a gene: 8. The chain has TRBV6-8 and TRBJ1-2, with 7 positions matching TRBD1. The sample here was CD4+ or CD8+ T cells sorted from blood, taken in a trial of the OX40 agonist ivuxolimab. This TCR came from an adult with an advanced solid tumor such as melanoma, head and neck, liver or kidney cancer. The CDR3 reads CASSYAQQGRNYGYTF. The CDR3 nucleotides read TGTGCCAGCAGTTACGCTCAACAGGGGAGGAACTATGGCTACACCTTC.